One TCR beta chain is described in this entry. The sample comes from a study of blood T cell repertoires in COVID-19. Study-level information: Sources were T cells, B-cell-depleted T cells, or PBMCs; the material itself was cDNA or gDNA.

Authors' methods: Amplification of reference gene primers was used by the study to estimate nucleated cell counts. Some clones are missing from TCRdb's copy, which holds only in-frame ones; the method was immunoSEQ multiplex PCR. That table is the source of V, J and clone size, and D and trimming were worked out from the DNA. The table records about 230,000 clones, 65% to 90% of them present only once. CDR1 and CDR2 (germline): LNHDA, SQIVND (reference sequence). V lost 2 bases to trimming and J lost 4 bases, with 4 bases between them. This CDR3 contains 12 residues. The rearrangement joins TRBV19 to TRBJ2-3, with D hard to call. This receptor was taken from a woman aged 50 to 60 with acute or convalescent COVID-19. The sequencing sample was made of peripheral blood. CDR3 loop: CASSISADTQYF. The CDR3 nucleotides are TGTGCCAGTAGTATAAGCGCAGATACGCAGTATTTT.